This paragraph reports one T cell receptor beta chain. Its antigen is as yet unknown. The source of the sample is a study of T-cell memory formation after mild COVID-19. General study results and limits: In pre-infection memory, a portion of responding clones appeared, which suggested that cross-reactive memory joined. Second-wave clones with a day 37 peak had unconfirmed SARS-CoV-2 specificity. Shrinking CD4+ clones were chiefly CM and EM; CD8+ ones were chiefly EMRA.

5'RACE with constant-segment primers built TCRalpha and TCRbeta cDNA libraries with UMIs. TCRdb reanalysed the 5' RACE reads using MiXCR and keeps one entry per CDR3 protein. The repertoire includes 100,000 to 150,000 distinct CDR3 sequences, approximately 6.2% of them detected once, and 2% to 2.5% sits in the top ten. Trimming left V 2 bases short and J 6 bases short, with 11 bases between. Germline CDR1 is GTSNPN and CDR2 is SVGIG (reference sequence). The CDR3 sequence is 13 residues long. The receptor was isolated from an adult woman who had mild COVID-19 (a few samples of this study predate the infection). Cell type and time point are not known. The sample was PBMCs or a T cell subset sorted from them (not recorded which). The rearrangement links TRBV30 to TRBJ1-5, with D unresolved. The CDR3, as DNA: TGTGCCTGGAGTCTCTGGTTGGGTCAGCCCCAGCATTTT. It translates to CAWSLWLGQPQHF.